These 7 T cell receptor beta chains originate from one sample sequenced in a study of shared clonotypes between healthy human individuals (dated by TCRdb to the early 2020s). CD8 naive samples consisted of CD45RO-negative cells that were positively selected for CCR7, yielding a CD45RA+CCR7+ population without TemRA cells. Library construction relied on the immunoSEQ multiplex PCR assay. TCRdb stores this immuneACCESS table with in-frame sequences only. Part of the clones is absent; in the studies checked, under half of the shortfall reflects unresolved V genes, and no reason is known for the rest. In this sample the table shows about 2,200,000 clones, approximately 94% of which occur a single time. The top ten clones comprise under 2% of the sample. Sequences were obtained from naive CD8+ T cells from PBMCs. Explained via the paper, the cell subset or site label denotes: CD45RA+CCR7+. All receptors come from a man younger than 35 in good health. Some clones in this sample may be carry-over from other donors' samples.

This chain uses TRBV11-2 with TRBJ1-1; D perhaps matches TRBD1 (5 bases). V gave up 5 bases and J gave up 1 base, with 17 bases separating them. The CDR3 has 16 residues. Germline V gene lookup returns CDR1 SGHAT and CDR2 FQNNGV. The CDR3 is CASSTRGLGPNTEAFF. In nucleotides, the CDR3 is TGTGCCAGCAGCACCCGAGGTCTGGGGCCGAACACTGAAGCTTTCTTT.

The chain couples TRBV5-4 to TRBJ1-2, with 8 bases aligning to TRBD1. Per germline, CDR1 SGHNT and CDR2 YYREEE (reference sequence). V lost 4 bases and J lost 12; bases outside the gene matches: 8. The CDR3 length is 12 residues. This CDR3 reads CASSPGQEPHTF. The CDR3 DNA sequence: TGTGCCAGCAGCCCGGGACAGGAGCCTCACACCTTC.

As concerns this clone: This specimen includes other DNA sequences encoding the same CDR3. The chain couples TRBV13 to TRBJ2-7; 7 bases are shared with TRBD2. The CDR3 contains 12 residues. The V gene's germline CDR1 is PRHDT and CDR2 FYEKMQ (reference sequence). The V and J ends lost 0 bases and 7 bases, in that order; junction bases with no gene match: 0. CDR3 bases: TGTGCCAGCAGCTTAGGGGGAGGGGAGCAGTACTTC. It translates to CASSLGGGEQYF. The whole variable domain, filled in from reference TRBV13 and TRBJ2-7, reads AAGVIQSPRHLIKEKRETATLKCYPIPRHDTVYWYQQGPGQDPQFLISFYEKMQSDKGSIPDRFSAQQFSDYHSELNMSSLELGDSALYFCASSLGGGEQYFGPGTRLTVT.

The chain employs TRBV29-1 and TRBJ1-2; D is perhaps TRBD1 (5 bases). V lost 7 bases and J lost 2, with 8 bases in between. The germline gives CDR1 SQVTM, CDR2 ANQGSEA. This CDR3 spans 11 amino acids. In DNA, the CDR3 is TGCAGCGCCCGGGACAACTATGGCTACACCTTC. This translates into CSARDNYGYTF.

This chain joins TRBV27 and TRBJ2-4; possible D gene TRBD1, 7 bases. The germline gives CDR1 MNHEY, CDR2 SMNVEV (reference sequence). The CDR3 has 18 residues. The V end lost 2 bases, the J end lost 0 bases, and 17 bases lay between the germline ends. The CDR3 is CASSLTHHRGLAKNIQYF. CDR3 nucleotide sequence: TGTGCCAGCAGTTTAACTCACCACAGGGGACTAGCCAAAAACATTCAGTACTTC.

V and J are TRBV6-6 and TRBJ1-1, with D unresolved. In germline, CDR1 is MNHNY, CDR2 SVGAGI (reference sequence). Trimming took off 0 bases at V and 2 bases at J, with 10 bases between the two ends. CDR3 size: 15 residues. CDR3 sequence (DNA): TGTGCCAGCAGTTACTCTCCGGAGGGAAACACTGAAGCTTTCTTT. It specifies CASSYSPEGNTEAFF.

The chain employs TRBV7-8 and TRBJ2-5; perhaps D is TRBD1 or TRBD2 (6 bases each). The germline V and J ends were trimmed by 3 bases and 1 base, with 21 bases remaining between them. Germline lookup yields CDR1 SGHVS and CDR2 FQNEAQ. The CDR3 has 18 amino acids. CDR3: CASSFSYIQGRSQETQYF. In DNA, the CDR3 is TGTGCCAGCAGCTTCTCTTACATCCAGGGGAGGAGCCAAGAGACCCAGTACTTC.